This TCR beta chain was retrieved from a study of CD8 T cells in ankylosing spondylitis. Study-level points and caveats: Significant enrichment of disease-linked clones was reportedly seen in matched ankylosing spondylitis synovial fluid. Seemingly distinctive of ankylosing spondylitis blood was a TCR beta motif formed by eight highly homologous variants. Before this, some motif variants had been reported in reactive arthritis synovial fluid and blood.

V lost 4 bases to trimming and J lost 0 bases; unmatched junction nucleotides: 9. CDR3 length: 15 residues. Germline CDR1 and CDR2: DFQATT and SNEGSKA (reference sequence). As concerns this clonotype: Its specificity is not known.

Using quantitative 5'-RACE with molecular barcodes, the authors made TCR beta libraries. Via MiXCR, TCRdb re-called the 5' RACE reads, giving one row per CDR3 protein. The sample records about 160,000 distinct CDR3 sequences, 15% to 20% being singletons. The chain employs TRBV20-1 and TRBJ2-7, with 7 bases aligning to TRBD2. This clonotype originated in a male donor with ankylosing spondylitis or in good health (not recorded which). Sequencing was carried out using blood, either unsorted or a sorted T cell fraction (not recorded which). CDR3 coding DNA: TGCAGTGCTAAGAGTGAAGCGGGAAACTCCTACGAGCAGTACTTC. It yields the protein CSAKSEAGNSYEQYF.